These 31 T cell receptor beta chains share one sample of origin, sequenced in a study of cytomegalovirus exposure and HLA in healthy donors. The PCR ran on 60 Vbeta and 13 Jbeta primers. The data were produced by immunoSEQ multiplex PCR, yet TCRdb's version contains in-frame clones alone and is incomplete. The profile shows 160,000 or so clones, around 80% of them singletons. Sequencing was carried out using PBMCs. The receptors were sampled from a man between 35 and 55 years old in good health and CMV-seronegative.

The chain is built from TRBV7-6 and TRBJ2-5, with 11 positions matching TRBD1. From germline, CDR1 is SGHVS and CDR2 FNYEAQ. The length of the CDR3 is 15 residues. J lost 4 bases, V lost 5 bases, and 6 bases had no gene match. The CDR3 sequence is CASSVGQGARETQYF. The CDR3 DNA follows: TGTGCCAGCAGCGTAGGACAGGGGGCGCGAGAGACCCAGTACTTC.

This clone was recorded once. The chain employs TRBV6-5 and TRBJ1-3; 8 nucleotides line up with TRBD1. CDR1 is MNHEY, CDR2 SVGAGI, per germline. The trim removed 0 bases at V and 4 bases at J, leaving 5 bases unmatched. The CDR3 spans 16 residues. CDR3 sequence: CASSYSRQGSGNTIYF. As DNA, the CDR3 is TGTGCCAGCAGTTACTCGAGACAGGGGAGCGGAAACACCATATATTTT.

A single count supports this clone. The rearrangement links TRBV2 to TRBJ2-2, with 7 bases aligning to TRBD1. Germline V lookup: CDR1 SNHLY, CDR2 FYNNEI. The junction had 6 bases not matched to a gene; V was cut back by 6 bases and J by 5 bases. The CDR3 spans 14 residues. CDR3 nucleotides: TGTGCCAGCAGCACCGACAGGGTAACCGGGGAGCTGTTTTTT. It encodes CASSTDRVTGELFF.

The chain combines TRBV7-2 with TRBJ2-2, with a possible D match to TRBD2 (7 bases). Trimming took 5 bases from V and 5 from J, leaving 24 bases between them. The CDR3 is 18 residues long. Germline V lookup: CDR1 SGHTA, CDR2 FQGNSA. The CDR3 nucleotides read TGTGCCAGCAGCCCGGGCGTGGGGCGGGGGCGGATGACCGGGGAGCTGTTTTTT. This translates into CASSPGVGRGRMTGELFF.

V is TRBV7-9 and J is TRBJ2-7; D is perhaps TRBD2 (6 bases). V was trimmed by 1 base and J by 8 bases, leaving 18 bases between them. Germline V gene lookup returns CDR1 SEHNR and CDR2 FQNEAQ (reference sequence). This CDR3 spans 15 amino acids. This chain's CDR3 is CASSLVGTAIVKQYF. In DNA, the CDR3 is TGTGCCAGCAGCTTAGTAGGGACTGCAATAGTCAAGCAGTACTTC. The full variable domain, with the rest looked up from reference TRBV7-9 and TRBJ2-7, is DTGVSQNPRHKITKRGQNVTFRCDPISEHNRLYWYRQTLGQGPEFLTYFQNEAQLEKSRLLSDRFSAERPKGSFSTLEIQRTEQGDSAMYLCASSLVGTAIVKQYFGPGTRLTVT.

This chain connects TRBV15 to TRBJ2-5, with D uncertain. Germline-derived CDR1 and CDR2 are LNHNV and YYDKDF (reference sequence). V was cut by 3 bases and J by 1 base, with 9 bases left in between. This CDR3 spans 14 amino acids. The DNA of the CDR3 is TGTGCCACCAGCAGGAGGAGTCTCCAAGAGACCCAGTACTTC. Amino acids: CATSRRSLQETQYF.

The CDR3 nucleotides are TGTGCCTGGACCTTCGGACAGGTGGGAGGTGGGGTCGGGGAGCTGTTTTTT. Its translation is CAWTFGQVGGGVGELFF. V gene TRBV30 combines with J gene TRBJ2-2, with D possibly matching TRBD1 (7 bases). CDR3 length equals 17 residues. Germline-derived CDR1 and CDR2 are GTSNPN and SVGIG (reference sequence). The germline V and J ends were trimmed by 4 bases and 7 bases, with 25 bases remaining between them.

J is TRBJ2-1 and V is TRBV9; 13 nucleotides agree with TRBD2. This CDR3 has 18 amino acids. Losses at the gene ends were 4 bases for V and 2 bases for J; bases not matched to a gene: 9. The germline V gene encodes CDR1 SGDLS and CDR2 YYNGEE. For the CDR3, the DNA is TGTGCCAGCAGCCCCCGGCCGGGACTAGCGGGGCCCTACAATGAGCAGTTCTTC. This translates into CASSPRPGLAGPYNEQFF.

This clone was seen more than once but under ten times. The CDR3 nucleotides are TGTGCCAGTAGTAAGGATTCGGGATCCTACGAGCAGTACTTC. Its protein product is CASSKDSGSYEQYF. The chain has TRBV19 and TRBJ2-7, with TRBD2 as a possible D gene (5 bases). This CDR3 spans 14 amino acids. Trimming took 4 bases from V and 1 from J, leaving 11 bases between them. Germline-derived CDR1 and CDR2 are LNHDA and SQIVND (reference sequence).

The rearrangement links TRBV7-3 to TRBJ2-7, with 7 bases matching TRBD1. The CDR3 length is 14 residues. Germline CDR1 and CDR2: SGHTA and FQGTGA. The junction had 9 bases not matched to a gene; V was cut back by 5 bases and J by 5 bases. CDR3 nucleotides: TGTGCCAGCAGCCAGGGGGACATTGGGAACGAGCAGTACTTC. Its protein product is CASSQGDIGNEQYF. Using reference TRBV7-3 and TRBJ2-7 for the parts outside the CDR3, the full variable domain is GAGVSQTPSNKVTEKGKYVELRCDPISGHTALYWYRQSLGQGPEFLIYFQGTGAADDSGLPNDRFFAVRPEGSVSTLKIQRTERGDSAVYLCASSQGDIGNEQYFGPGTRLTVT.

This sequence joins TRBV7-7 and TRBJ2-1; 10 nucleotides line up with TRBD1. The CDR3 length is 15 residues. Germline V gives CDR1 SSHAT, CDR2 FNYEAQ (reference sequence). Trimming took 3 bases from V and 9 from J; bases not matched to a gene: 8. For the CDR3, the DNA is TGTGCCAGCAGCTTCGGGACAGGGGAGAAAGGTGAGCAGTTCTTC. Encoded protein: CASSFGTGEKGEQFF.

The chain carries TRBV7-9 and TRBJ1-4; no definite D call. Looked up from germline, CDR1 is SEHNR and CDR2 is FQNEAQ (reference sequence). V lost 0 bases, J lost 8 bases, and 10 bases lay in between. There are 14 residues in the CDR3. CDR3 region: CASSLALGGEKLFF. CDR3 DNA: TGTGCCAGCAGCTTAGCGCTGGGAGGGGAAAAACTGTTTTTT.

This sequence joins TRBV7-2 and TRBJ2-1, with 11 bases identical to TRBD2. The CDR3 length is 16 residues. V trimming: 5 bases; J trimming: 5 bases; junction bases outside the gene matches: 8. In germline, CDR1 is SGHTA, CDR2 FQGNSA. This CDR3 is CASSPSLAGANNEQFF. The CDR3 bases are TGTGCCAGCAGCCCGTCACTAGCGGGAGCTAACAATGAGCAGTTCTTC.

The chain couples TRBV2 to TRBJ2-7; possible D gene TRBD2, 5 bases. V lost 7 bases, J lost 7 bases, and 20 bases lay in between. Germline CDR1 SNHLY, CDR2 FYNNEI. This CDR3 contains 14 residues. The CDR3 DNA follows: TGTGCCAGCACCGAAAGCGGCCCCCGGGGAGAGCAGTACTTC. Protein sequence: CASTESGPRGEQYF. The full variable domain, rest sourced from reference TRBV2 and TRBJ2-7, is EPEVTQTPSHQVTQMGQEVILRCVPISNHLYFYWYRQILGQKVEFLVSFYNNEISEKSEIFDDQFSVERPDGSNFTLKIRSTKLEDSAMYFCASTESGPRGEQYFGPGTRLTVT.

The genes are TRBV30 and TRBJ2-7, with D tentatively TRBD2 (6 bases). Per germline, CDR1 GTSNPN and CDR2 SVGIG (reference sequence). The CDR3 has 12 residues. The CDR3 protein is CGGLTGAYEQYF. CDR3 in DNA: TGTGGAGGGTTGACGGGGGCCTACGAGCAGTACTTC.

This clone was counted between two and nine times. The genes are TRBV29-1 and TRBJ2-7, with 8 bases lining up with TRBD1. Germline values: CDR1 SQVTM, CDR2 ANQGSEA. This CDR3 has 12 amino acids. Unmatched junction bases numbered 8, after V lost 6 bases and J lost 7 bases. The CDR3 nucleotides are TGCAGCGTGGGGGGACAGGCGGGTGAGCAGTACTTC. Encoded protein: CSVGGQAGEQYF.

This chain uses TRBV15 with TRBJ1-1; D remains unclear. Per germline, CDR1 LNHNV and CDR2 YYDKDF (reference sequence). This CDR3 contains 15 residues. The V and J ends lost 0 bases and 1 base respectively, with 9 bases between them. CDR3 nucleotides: TGTGCCACCAGCAGAGAATGGGCAGCGAACACTGAAGCTTTCTTT. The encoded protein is CATSREWAANTEAFF.

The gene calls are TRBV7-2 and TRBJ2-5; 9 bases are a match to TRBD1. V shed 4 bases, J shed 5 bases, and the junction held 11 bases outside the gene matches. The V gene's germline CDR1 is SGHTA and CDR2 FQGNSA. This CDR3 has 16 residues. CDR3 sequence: CASSSSADRGGETQYF. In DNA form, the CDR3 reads TGTGCCAGCAGCTCGAGCGCGGACAGGGGCGGGGAGACCCAGTACTTC.

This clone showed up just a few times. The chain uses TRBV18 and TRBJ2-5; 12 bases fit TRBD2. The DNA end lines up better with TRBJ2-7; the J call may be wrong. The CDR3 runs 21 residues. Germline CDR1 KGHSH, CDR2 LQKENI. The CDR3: CASSPHQGSTSGGSLPYEQYF. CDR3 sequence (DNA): TGTGCCAGCTCACCACATCAGGGGTCGACTAGCGGGGGTTCCCTTCCCTACGAGCAGTACTTC.

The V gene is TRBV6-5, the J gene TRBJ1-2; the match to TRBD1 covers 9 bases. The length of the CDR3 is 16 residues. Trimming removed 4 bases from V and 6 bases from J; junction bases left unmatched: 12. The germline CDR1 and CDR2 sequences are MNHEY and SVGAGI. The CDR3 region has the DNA TGTGCCAGCAGTTCCAACGATGACAGGGGGAGACATGGCTACACCTTC. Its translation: CASSSNDDRGRHGYTF.

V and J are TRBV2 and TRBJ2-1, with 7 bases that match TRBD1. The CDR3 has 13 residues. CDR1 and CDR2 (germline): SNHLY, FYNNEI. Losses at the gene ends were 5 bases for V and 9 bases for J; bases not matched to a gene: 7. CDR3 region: CASSTGQQSEQFF. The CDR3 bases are TGTGCCAGCAGTACGGGACAGCAGTCTGAGCAGTTCTTC. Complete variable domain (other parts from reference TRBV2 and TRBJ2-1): EPEVTQTPSHQVTQMGQEVILRCVPISNHLYFYWYRQILGQKVEFLVSFYNNEISEKSEIFDDQFSVERPDGSNFTLKIRSTKLEDSAMYFCASSTGQQSEQFFGPGTRLTVL.

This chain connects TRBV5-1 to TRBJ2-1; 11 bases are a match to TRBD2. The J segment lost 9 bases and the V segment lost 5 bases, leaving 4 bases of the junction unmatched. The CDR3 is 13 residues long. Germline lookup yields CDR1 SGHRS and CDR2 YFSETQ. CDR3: CASRGTSGLEQFF. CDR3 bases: TGCGCCAGCAGGGGGACTAGCGGACTTGAGCAGTTCTTC.

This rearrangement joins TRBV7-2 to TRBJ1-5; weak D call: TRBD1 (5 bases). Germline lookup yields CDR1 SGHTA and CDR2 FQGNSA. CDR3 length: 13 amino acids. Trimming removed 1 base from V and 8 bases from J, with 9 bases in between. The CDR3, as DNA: TGTGCCAGCAGCTTAGGGCCGGGGGAGCCCCAGCATTTT. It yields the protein CASSLGPGEPQHF.

This CDR3 reads CASSESGQNYGYTF. CDR3 nucleotide sequence: TGTGCCAGCAGTGAATCAGGACAGAACTATGGCTACACCTTC. V gene TRBV25-1 combines with J gene TRBJ1-2; tentatively, D is TRBD1 (6 bases). In germline, CDR1 is MGHDK, CDR2 SYGVNS. CDR3 length: 14 residues. V was trimmed by 1 base and J by 2 bases, leaving 8 bases between them.

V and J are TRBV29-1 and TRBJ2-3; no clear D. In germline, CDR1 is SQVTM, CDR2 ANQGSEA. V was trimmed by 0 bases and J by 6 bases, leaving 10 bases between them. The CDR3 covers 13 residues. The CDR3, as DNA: TGCAGCGTTGAAGACGGTCTCGCGGATACGCAGTATTTT. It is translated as CSVEDGLADTQYF.

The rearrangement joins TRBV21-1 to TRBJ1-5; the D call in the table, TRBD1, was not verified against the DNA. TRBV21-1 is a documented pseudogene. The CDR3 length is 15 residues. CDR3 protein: CASSTQDREVQPQHF. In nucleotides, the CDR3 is TGTGCCAGCAGCACACAGGACAGGGAGGTTCAGCCCCAGCATTTT.

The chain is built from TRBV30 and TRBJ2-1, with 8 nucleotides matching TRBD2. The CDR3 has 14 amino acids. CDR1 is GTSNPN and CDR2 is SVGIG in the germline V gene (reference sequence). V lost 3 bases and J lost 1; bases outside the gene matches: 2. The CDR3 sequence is CAWRGTRSYNEQFF. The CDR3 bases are TGTGCCTGGAGGGGGACTAGGTCCTACAATGAGCAGTTCTTC. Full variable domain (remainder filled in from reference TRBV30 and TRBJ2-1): SQTIHQWPATLVQPVGSPLSLECTVEGTSNPNLYWYRQAAGRGLQLLFYSVGIGQISSEVPQNLSASRPQDRQFILSSKKLLLSDSGFYLCAWRGTRSYNEQFFGPGTRLTVL.

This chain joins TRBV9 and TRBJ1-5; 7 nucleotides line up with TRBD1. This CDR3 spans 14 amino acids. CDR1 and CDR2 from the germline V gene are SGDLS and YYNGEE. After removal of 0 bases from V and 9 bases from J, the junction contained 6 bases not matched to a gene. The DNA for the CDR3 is TGTGCCAGCAGCGTAGCAGGGGGGTACGGGCCCCAGCATTTT. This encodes CASSVAGGYGPQHF.

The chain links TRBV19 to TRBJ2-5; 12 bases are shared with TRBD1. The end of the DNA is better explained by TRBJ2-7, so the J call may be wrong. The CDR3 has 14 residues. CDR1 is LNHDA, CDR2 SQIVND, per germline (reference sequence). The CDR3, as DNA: TGTGCCAGTAGTACGGGACAGGGGGCCCACGAGCAGTACTTC. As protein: CASSTGQGAHEQYF.

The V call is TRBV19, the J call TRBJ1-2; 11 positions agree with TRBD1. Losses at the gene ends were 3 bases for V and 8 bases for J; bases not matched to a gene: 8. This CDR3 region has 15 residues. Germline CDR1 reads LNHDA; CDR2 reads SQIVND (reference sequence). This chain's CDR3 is CASSMMGQGGGGYTF. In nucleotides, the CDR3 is TGTGCCAGTAGTATGATGGGACAGGGGGGAGGCGGCTACACCTTC.

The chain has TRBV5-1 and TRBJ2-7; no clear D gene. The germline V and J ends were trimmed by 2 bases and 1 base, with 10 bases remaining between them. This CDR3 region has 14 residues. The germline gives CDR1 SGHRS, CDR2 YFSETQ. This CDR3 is CASSLNTVSYEQYF. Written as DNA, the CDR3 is TGCGCCAGCAGCTTAAATACAGTATCCTACGAGCAGTACTTC. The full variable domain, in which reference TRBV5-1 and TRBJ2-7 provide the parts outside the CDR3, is KAGVTQTPRYLIKTRGQQVTLSCSPISGHRSVSWYQQTPGQGLQFLFEYFSETQRNKGNFPGRFSGRQFSNSRSEMNVSTLELGDSALYLCASSLNTVSYEQYFGPGTRLTVT.